One sample yielded the 31 T cell receptor beta chains listed below, sequenced in a study of CD8 T cells in ankylosing spondylitis. Findings of the study overall: Made up of eight highly homologous variants, a TCR beta motif appeared characteristic of ankylosing spondylitis blood.

These receptors have no identified antigens. TCRdb recomputed calls from the 5' RACE reads with MiXCR, one row per CDR3 protein. Of about 540,000 distinct CDR3 sequences in the sample, roughly 13% are singletons; the top ten hold approximately 7%. The specimen sequenced was blood, either unsorted or a sorted T cell fraction (not recorded which). The receptors come from a male donor with ankylosing spondylitis.

The genes are TRBV2 and TRBJ1-5; the D is unclear. This CDR3 is built from 15 residues. Germline values: CDR1 SNHLY, CDR2 FYNNEI. Trimming cost V 7 bases and J 0 bases, with 13 bases left between them. The CDR3 DNA sequence: TGTGCCAGCACCTCGGACCGATATAGCAATCAGCCCCAGCATTTT. Amino acids: CASTSDRYSNQPQHF.

This clonotype was observed a single time. The chain uses TRBV23-1 and TRBJ2-1; either TRBD1 or TRBD2 may supply D (5 bases each). TRBV23-1 is an ORF for which the function is uncertain. The V end lost 6 bases, the J end lost 0 bases, and 18 bases lay between the germline ends. The CDR3 runs to 17 residues. Here the CDR3 DNA reads TGCGCCAGCAGCCATGCTAAAGGGACGGACTCCTACAATGAGCAGTTCTTC. Translating it yields CASSHAKGTDSYNEQFF.

This clonotype was observed a handful of times. The rearrangement uses TRBV4-2 and TRBJ1-5; D is unclear. Trimming stripped 0 bases from V and 0 bases from J, with 12 bases between. Germline V CDR1 and CDR2: LGHNA, YNFKEQ. The CDR3 consists of 17 residues. DNA of the CDR3: TGTGCCAGCAGCCAAGAGTCAAACAGATATAGCAATCAGCCCCAGCATTTT. Its protein product is CASSQESNRYSNQPQHF.

In its sample, this clonotype was seen a few times. The chain combines TRBV5-1 with TRBJ1-1; no clear D. V lost 1 base to trimming and J lost 0 bases, with 10 bases between them. Per the germline V gene, CDR1 is SGHRS and CDR2 is YFSETQ. CDR3 size: 15 residues. The CDR3: CASSLQAAMNTEAFF. The DNA of the CDR3 is TGCGCCAGCAGCTTGCAGGCAGCCATGAACACTGAAGCTTTCTTT.

This sequence joins TRBV10-3 and TRBJ2-5; 7 positions match TRBD2. Germline lookup yields CDR1 ENHRY and CDR2 SYGVKD. The V segment lost 8 bases and the J segment 1 base; nucleotides outside the gene matches: 7. This CDR3 has 14 residues. CDR3 nucleotides: TGTGCCATCGGGGGGGTCGCAGGCCAAGAGACCCAGTACTTC. Protein sequence: CAIGGVAGQETQYF.

This clonotype turned up a few times. The chain couples TRBV7-8 to TRBJ2-7, with TRBD2 as a possible D gene (7 bases). CDR1 and CDR2 (germline): SGHVS, FQNEAQ. The CDR3 length is 14 residues. The V gene lost 2 bases and the J gene lost 6 bases, with 14 bases spanning the gap. The CDR3: CASSLWEGGGEQYV. CDR3 sequence (DNA): TGTGCCAGCAGCTTATGGGAAGGGGGGGGCGAGCAGTACGTC.

The rearrangement links TRBV7-8 to TRBJ2-1; TRBD1 agrees at 7 bases. This CDR3 region has 15 residues. Trimming removed 5 bases from V and 4 bases from J; junction bases left unmatched: 8. Germline V gene lookup returns CDR1 SGHVS and CDR2 FQNEAQ. Here the CDR3 DNA reads TGTGCCAGCAGCCCAAGGGGGCAACAATACAATGAGCAGTTCTTC. This sequence encodes CASSPRGQQYNEQFF.

This clonotype was picked up one time. One end of the junction is discordant with germline, which a read error may explain. The chain uses TRBV5-1 and TRBJ1-4, with unresolved D. The CDR3 extends over 15 amino acids. Germline CDR1 SGHRS, CDR2 YFSETQ. CDR3 sequence: CACSFNSATNEKLFF. CDR3 sequence (DNA): TGCGCCTGCAGCTTCAACAGTGCAACTAATGAAAAACTGTTTTTT.

This rearrangement joins TRBV24-1 to TRBJ2-3; weak D call: TRBD2 (6 bases). Germline-derived CDR1 and CDR2 are KGHDR and SFDVKD. V lost 3 bases and J lost 3, with 12 bases in between. The CDR3 totals 15 residues. This CDR3 is CATSDIPGGTDTQYF. The CDR3 region has the DNA TGTGCCACCAGTGATATTCCCGGGGGAACAGATACGCAGTATTTT.

This chain connects TRBV27 to TRBJ1-2, with D tentatively TRBD1 (5 bases). The CDR3 extends over 12 amino acids. Trimming removed 5 bases from V and 8 bases from J, with 12 bases in between. The germline gives CDR1 MNHEY, CDR2 SMNVEV (reference sequence). CDR3 nucleotides: TGTGCCAGCAGTGGGCGAAGACAGGGCTACACCTTC. It codes for CASSGRRQGYTF.

This clonotype was recorded a few times. The chain links TRBV4-1 to TRBJ2-1; perhaps TRBD2 as D (5 bases). The V end lost 0 bases, the J end lost 8 bases, and 17 bases lay between the germline ends. Germline-derived CDR1 and CDR2 are MGHRA and YSYEKL. CDR3 length: 16 residues. The CDR3 DNA reads as TGCGCCAGCAGCCAAGATCCGGGGTTCGTGTGGGATGAGCAGTTCTTC. Translation gives CASSQDPGFVWDEQFF.

The gene calls are TRBV7-9 and TRBJ2-3; D ambiguous. The germline V gene has CDR1 SEHNR and CDR2 FQNEAQ (reference sequence). Trimming left V 1 base short and J 0 bases short, with 5 bases between. CDR3 length: 14 residues. In DNA form, the CDR3 reads TGTGCCAGCAGCTTAGATCAGAGCACAGATACGCAGTATTTT. Residues: CASSLDQSTDTQYF.

The chain joins TRBV28 to TRBJ1-4; D gene ambiguous. Deletions cut 3 bases from V and 6 bases from J, with 5 bases between. The CDR3 runs to 12 residues. The germline V gene has CDR1 MDHEN and CDR2 SYDVKM. CDR3 residues: CASSFRHEKLFF. The DNA for the CDR3 is TGTGCCAGCAGTTTCCGGCATGAAAAACTGTTTTTT.

This clonotype was observed at least ten times. The chain links TRBV20-1 to TRBJ1-5, with D unclear. Trimming pared 5 bases from V and 0 bases from J, leaving 14 bases between. Germline CDR1 reads DFQATT; CDR2 reads SNEGSKA (reference sequence). This CDR3 region has 15 residues. The CDR3 region is CSAWVGSNSNQPQHF. In DNA form, the CDR3 reads TGCAGTGCTTGGGTAGGATCGAATAGCAATCAGCCCCAGCATTTT.

The chain uses TRBV25-1 and TRBJ1-1; TRBD1 matches 9 bases. The junction had 1 base not matched to a gene; V was cut back by 1 base and J by 4 bases. This CDR3 spans 14 amino acids. Germline assignment: CDR1 MGHDK and CDR2 SYGVNS. This CDR3 reads CASSESQGATEAFF. The CDR3 DNA sequence: TGTGCCAGCAGTGAATCACAGGGGGCCACTGAAGCTTTCTTT.

This clonotype was detected only a few times. J is TRBJ1-1 and V is TRBV6-1; no clear D. Germline V lookup: CDR1 MNHNS, CDR2 SASEGT. The CDR3 spans 16 residues. V shed 6 bases and J shed 3 bases, with 20 bases lying between them. CDR3 amino acids: CASRRLSGRADTEAFF. The DNA of the CDR3 is TGTGCCAGCAGAAGACTATCCGGTCGTGCGGACACTGAAGCTTTCTTT.

This clonotype has ten or more counts. The chain carries TRBV10-3 and TRBJ2-1; D is unclear. Trimming cost V 2 bases and J 6 bases, with 14 bases left between them. CDR1 is ENHRY, CDR2 SYGVKD, per germline. The CDR3 loop spans 15 amino acids. The CDR3 loop is CAISEPDLGLNEQFF. CDR3 nucleotides: TGTGCCATCAGTGAGCCCGACCTCGGGCTCAATGAGCAGTTCTTC.

The table lists this clonotype with a few counts. The V and J genes are TRBV5-1 and TRBJ2-6; a weak D match, TRBD1 (6 bases). CDR1 is SGHRS, CDR2 YFSETQ, per germline. CDR3 size: 16 residues. V was pared by 4 bases and J by 2 bases, with 13 bases between. DNA of the CDR3: TGCGCCAGCAGCCTCTCAGGGGAGCCTGGGGCCAACGTCCTGACTTTC. It codes for CASSLSGEPGANVLTF.

The table lists this clonotype with many counts. The genes are TRBV5-1 and TRBJ2-2; 10 bases agree with TRBD2. This CDR3 is built from 15 residues. The ends lost 2 bases at V and 7 bases at J; junction bases unmatched: 5. Germline V gives CDR1 SGHRS, CDR2 YFSETQ. CDR3 in DNA: TGCGCCAGCAGCTTTTCTAGCGGGAGTAACGGGGAGCTGTTTTTT. Translation: CASSFSSGSNGELFF. Complete variable domain (other parts from reference TRBV5-1 and TRBJ2-2): KAGVTQTPRYLIKTRGQQVTLSCSPISGHRSVSWYQQTPGQGLQFLFEYFSETQRNKGNFPGRFSGRQFSNSRSEMNVSTLELGDSALYLCASSFSSGSNGELFFGEGSRLTVL.

The sample holds many counts of this clonotype. J is TRBJ2-7 and V is TRBV4-2, with 10 bases fitting TRBD2. The CDR3 runs 15 residues. Germline CDR1 LGHNA, CDR2 YNFKEQ. V shed 0 bases and J 7 bases; nucleotides not matched to a gene: 6. DNA of the CDR3: TGTGCCAGCAGCCAAGACCTAGCGGGAGTCGGAGAGCAGTACTTC. It specifies CASSQDLAGVGEQYF.

This clonotype was seen many times. This rearrangement joins TRBV29-1 to TRBJ1-1, with 9 positions matching TRBD1. The CDR3 length is 13 residues. The V gene's germline CDR1 is SQVTM and CDR2 ANQGSEA. The trim removed 6 bases at V and 3 bases at J, leaving 5 bases unmatched. DNA of the CDR3: TGCAGCGTAGGACAGGGGCGGGACACTGAAGCTTTCTTT. This encodes CSVGQGRDTEAFF.

Here the CDR3 DNA reads TGCAGTGCTGATAAAACGGGACAGGGGAGCACTGAAGCTTTCTTT. It codes for CSADKTGQGSTEAFF. The V gene is TRBV20-1, the J gene TRBJ1-1; 10 nucleotides match TRBD1. Germline lookup yields CDR1 DFQATT and CDR2 SNEGSKA (reference sequence). With 5 bases clipped from V and 4 bases from J, the junction kept 10 bases outside the gene matches. The length of the CDR3 is 15 residues.

V is TRBV7-9 and J is TRBJ2-5; D unclear. The CDR3 sequence is 15 residues long. Germline CDR1 is SEHNR and CDR2 is FQNEAQ (reference sequence). V lost 3 bases, J lost 2 bases, and 13 bases lay in between. The CDR3 DNA sequence: TGTGCCAGCAGCTTCGGACGGCGGAAACAAGAGACCCAGTACTTC. It specifies CASSFGRRKQETQYF.

There are a few counts of this clonotype. The rearrangement joins TRBV10-3 to TRBJ2-2; D is unresolved. Trimming shortened V by 2 bases and J by 5 bases, and 3 bases separated the two germline ends. Germline CDR1 ENHRY, CDR2 SYGVKD. The CDR3 contains 12 residues. For the CDR3, the DNA is TGTGCCATCAGTGAGACGACCGGGGAGCTGTTTTTT. It codes for CAISETTGELFF.

This clonotype was detected many times. The V gene is TRBV7-9, the J gene TRBJ2-7, with D maybe TRBD2 (5 bases). Germline V gives CDR1 SEHNR, CDR2 FQNEAQ (reference sequence). V was trimmed by 1 base and J by 2 bases, leaving 15 bases between them. This CDR3 comprises 16 residues. CDR3 sequence reads: CASSLDLWRATYEQYF. The CDR3 region has the DNA TGTGCCAGCAGCTTAGATTTGTGGCGGGCTACCTACGAGCAGTACTTC.

There are many counts of this clonotype. This rearrangement joins TRBV12-3 or TRBV12-4 to TRBJ1-1; D uncertain. The CDR3 length is 11 residues. Trimming left V 6 bases short and J 8 bases short, with 10 bases between. DNA for the CDR3: TGTGCCAGCAGCCATGGGGTAGAAGCTTTCTTT. Amino acids: CASSHGVEAFF.

This clonotype has ten or more counts. The chain is built from TRBV2 and TRBJ2-2; 8 nucleotides line up with TRBD1. V lost 11 bases and J lost 10; bases outside the gene matches: 9. There are 12 residues in the CDR3. Germline V CDR1 and CDR2: SNHLY, FYNNEI. CDR3 sequence reads: CAGGQEDPELFF. Here the CDR3 DNA reads TGTGCCGGGGGACAGGAGGATCCGGAGCTGTTTTTT. The full variable domain, its missing parts supplied by reference TRBV2 and TRBJ2-2, is EPEVTQTPSHQVTQMGQEVILRCVPISNHLYFYWYRQILGQKVEFLVSFYNNEISEKSEIFDDQFSVERPDGSNFTLKIRSTKLEDSAMYFCAGGQEDPELFFGEGSRLTVL.

The chain uses TRBV15 and TRBJ2-4, with D uncertain. Trimming took 0 bases from V and 7 from J, leaving 7 bases between them. This CDR3 has 13 residues. Germline CDR1 is LNHNV and CDR2 is YYDKDF (reference sequence). The CDR3 nucleotides are TGTGCCACCAGCAGAGAAGGACCGAACATTCAGTACTTC. It yields the protein CATSREGPNIQYF.

This clonotype has a handful of counts. V usage is TRBV6-1 and J usage is TRBJ1-3; 8 bases align to TRBD1. The CDR3 is 13 amino acids. With 6 bases clipped from V and 3 bases from J, the junction kept 1 base outside the gene matches. Per germline, CDR1 MNHNS and CDR2 SASEGT. Here the CDR3 reads CASRTGVGNTIYF. The CDR3 nucleotides are TGTGCCAGCAGGACAGGGGTTGGAAACACCATATATTTT.

This clonotype showed up many times. V gene TRBV12-3 or TRBV12-4 combines with J gene TRBJ2-3; 7 positions agree with TRBD1. This CDR3 has 14 amino acids. V dropped 5 bases and J dropped 2; count of bases not matched to a gene: 4. The CDR3 bases are TGTGCCAGCAGTAGACAGGGCCCCACAGATACGCAGTATTTT. It translates to CASSRQGPTDTQYF.

The gene calls are TRBV12-3 or TRBV12-4 and TRBJ1-1, with D uncertain. CDR3 size: 12 residues. With 6 bases removed from V and 10 bases from J, the gap between germline ends came to 15 bases. The CDR3 nucleotides are TGTGCCAGCAGCCCCGACGGCCTCCTAGCTTTCTTT. It translates to CASSPDGLLAFF.